The 7 T cell receptor beta chains presented below share a single source sample, sequenced in a study of T cell repertoires in cytomegalovirus infection. TCRdb ran MiXCR on the reads and lists one entry per CDR3 protein. The sample carries about 400,000 distinct CDR3 sequences, roughly 20% recorded once. The sample taken for sequencing was PBMCs. Receptors originate from a human donor in good health (CMV status not recorded). Some clones in this sample may be carry-over from other donors' samples.

The chain carries TRBV5-1 and TRBJ1-2, with D perhaps TRBD1 (5 bases). The V and J ends lost 0 bases and 8 bases respectively, with 14 bases between them. The germline V gene encodes CDR1 SGHRS and CDR2 YFSETQ. The CDR3 runs 14 residues. The CDR3 protein is CASSLGAQGFGYTF. The DNA for the CDR3 is TGCGCCAGCAGCTTGGGGGCTCAGGGCTTCGGCTACACCTTC.

This clonotype was detected only a few times. V and J are TRBV12-3 or TRBV12-4 and TRBJ1-1; D is uncertain. This CDR3 is built from 14 residues. Trimming removed 3 bases at V and 1 base at J, with 9 bases between. The chain's CDR3 is CASSLALGNTEAFF. CDR3 bases: TGTGCCAGCAGTTTGGCTCTGGGGAACACTGAAGCTTTCTTT.

In its sample, this clonotype was seen once. A much more abundant neighbour one base away suggests this may be a read error. The gene calls are TRBV7-2 and TRBJ2-3; D is uncertain. Germline values: CDR1 SGHTA, CDR2 FQGNSA. The CDR3 has 13 residues. CDR3: CASSFGLTDTEYF. CDR3 bases: TGTGCCAGCAGCTTCGGTTTAACAGATACGGAGTATTTT.

This clonotype showed up just a few times. The gene calls are TRBV29-1 and TRBJ2-3, with D tentatively TRBD1 (6 bases). Germline V gene data show CDR1 as SQVTM and CDR2 as ANQGSEA. V lost 4 bases and J lost 3, with 20 bases in between. The CDR3 is 16 amino acids. This CDR3 is CSVAGARGEMTDTQYF. The CDR3 region has the DNA TGCAGCGTTGCAGGGGCCAGGGGTGAGATGACAGATACGCAGTATTTT.

This clonotype was seen many times. The gene calls are TRBV7-2 and TRBJ2-7; 8 bases map to TRBD2. CDR3 length: 17 amino acids. Losses at the gene ends were 4 bases for V and 4 bases for J; bases not matched to a gene: 15. The germline gives CDR1 SGHTA, CDR2 FQGNSA. The CDR3 DNA reads as TGTGCCAGCAGCTCGCGGGAGGACAATTACAATACGTACGAGCAGTACGTC. Its protein product is CASSSREDNYNTYEQYV.

This clonotype was seen ten or more times. The V gene is TRBV5-5, the J gene TRBJ2-1, with 9 bases aligning to TRBD2. After removal of 2 bases from V and 10 bases from J, the junction contained 10 bases not matched to a gene. In germline, CDR1 is SGHKS, CDR2 YYEKEE (reference sequence). The length of the CDR3 is 15 residues. As DNA, the CDR3 is TGTGCCAGCAGCTTTCCAGCGGGGGGTTTCGGGGAGCAGTTCTTC. Its protein product is CASSFPAGGFGEQFF.

This clonotype was picked up a small number of times. The chain uses TRBV10-3 and TRBJ2-7, with 10 nucleotides matching TRBD2. This CDR3 region has 15 residues. CDR1 and CDR2 from the germline V gene are ENHRY and SYGVKD. Trimming cost V 4 bases and J 7 bases; bases outside gene matches: 10. The CDR3 here is CAISGLAGPTGEQYF. The DNA for the CDR3 is TGTGCCATCAGTGGACTAGCGGGTCCGACGGGGGAGCAGTACTTC.